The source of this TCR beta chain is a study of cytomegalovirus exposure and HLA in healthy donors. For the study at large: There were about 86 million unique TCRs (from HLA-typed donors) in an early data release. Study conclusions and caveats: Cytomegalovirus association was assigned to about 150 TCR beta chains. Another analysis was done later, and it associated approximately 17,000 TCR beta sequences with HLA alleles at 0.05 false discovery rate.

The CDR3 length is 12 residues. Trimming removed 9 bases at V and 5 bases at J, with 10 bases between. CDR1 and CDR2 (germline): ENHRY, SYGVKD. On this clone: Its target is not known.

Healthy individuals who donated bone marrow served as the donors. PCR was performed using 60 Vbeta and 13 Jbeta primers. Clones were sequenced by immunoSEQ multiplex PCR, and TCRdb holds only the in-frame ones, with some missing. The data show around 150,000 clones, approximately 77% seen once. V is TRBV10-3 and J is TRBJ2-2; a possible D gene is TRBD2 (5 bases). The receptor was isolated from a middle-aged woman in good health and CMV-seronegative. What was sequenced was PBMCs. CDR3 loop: CAIPGMTGELFF. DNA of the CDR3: TGTGCCATACCGGGGATGACCGGGGAGCTGTTTTTT.